This entry describes one T cell receptor beta chain. This CDR3 region has 13 residues. The V gene lost 11 bases and the J gene lost 7 bases, with 20 bases spanning the gap. Per germline, CDR1 MNHEY and CDR2 SVGAGI. These data come from a study of blood T cell repertoires in COVID-19. As for the study in general: PBMCs, B-cell-depleted T cells, or T cells were the source of the cDNA or gDNA that made up the material.

Per the authors' pipeline: How many nucleated cells were present was estimated from reference gene primer amplification. Sequenced by immunoSEQ multiplex PCR; TCRdb stores in-frame clones only, minus some. D and trimming come from the DNA, and the V and J calls and clone size come from that table. The sample consists of 200,000 to 250,000 clones, 82% of them appearing once. The source is a woman of 80 years or more with COVID-19, enrolled during active disease. This rearrangement joins TRBV6-5 to TRBJ1-2; D is unresolved. Sequencing used peripheral blood. The CDR3 DNA follows: TGTGCCGCGGTTAACCCCGGGGTAGGTGGCTACACCTTC. Encoded protein: CAAVNPGVGGYTF.